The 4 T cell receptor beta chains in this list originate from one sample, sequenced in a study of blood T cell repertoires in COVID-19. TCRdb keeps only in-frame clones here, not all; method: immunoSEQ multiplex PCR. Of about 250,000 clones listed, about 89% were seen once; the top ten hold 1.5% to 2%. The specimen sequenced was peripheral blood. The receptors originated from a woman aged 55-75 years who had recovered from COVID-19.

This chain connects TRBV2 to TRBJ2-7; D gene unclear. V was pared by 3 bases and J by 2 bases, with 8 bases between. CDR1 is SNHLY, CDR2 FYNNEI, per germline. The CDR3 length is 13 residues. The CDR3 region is CASSENTAYEQYF. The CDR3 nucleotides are TGTGCCAGCAGTGAGAACACCGCCTACGAGCAGTACTTC.

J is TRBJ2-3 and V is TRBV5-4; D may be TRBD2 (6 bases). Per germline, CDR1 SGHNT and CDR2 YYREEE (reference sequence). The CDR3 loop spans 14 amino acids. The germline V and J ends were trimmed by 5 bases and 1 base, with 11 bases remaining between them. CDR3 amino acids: CASSIGGGTDTQYF. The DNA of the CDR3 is TGTGCCAGCAGTATCGGCGGGGGCACAGATACGCAGTATTTT.

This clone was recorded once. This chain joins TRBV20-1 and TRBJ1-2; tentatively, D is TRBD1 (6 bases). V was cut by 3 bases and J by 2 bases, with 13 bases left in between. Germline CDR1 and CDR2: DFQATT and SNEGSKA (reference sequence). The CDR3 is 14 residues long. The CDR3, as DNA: TGCAGTGCTAGTCGCCCTCAGGGGAACTATGGCTACACCTTC. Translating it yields CSASRPQGNYGYTF.

CDR3: CASSEPRGGGRSEKLFF. CDR3 bases: TGTGCCAGCAGTGAACCCCGTGGGGGGGGGAGGAGTGAAAAACTGTTTTTT. The J gene is TRBJ1-4, the V gene TRBV2; maybe TRBD1 (5 bases). V was cut by 2 bases and J by 7 bases, with 20 bases left in between. Germline CDR1 is SNHLY and CDR2 is FYNNEI. The CDR3 runs to 17 residues.